This T cell receptor (beta chain) is from a study of CD8 T cells in Susac syndrome. Per germline, CDR1 MNHNS and CDR2 SASEGT. Trimming stripped 7 bases from V and 2 bases from J, with 9 bases between. This CDR3 region has 13 residues. With random hexamers, reverse transcription was performed on about 0.5 to 1 ug of RNA. The CDR3 of TCR beta was amplified by immunoSEQ multiplex PCR across 54 Vbeta and 13 Jbeta. TCRdb re-called the immunoSEQ multiplex PCR reads with MiXCR, one entry per CDR3 protein. The sample contains around 200,000 distinct CDR3 sequences, about 95% of which appear only once. CD8+ and CD4+ T cells taken from blood had their TCR beta sequenced. Relapsing-remitting disease, either stable or active, was present in the treatment-naive patients who were the multiple sclerosis controls. Negative isolation was used for CD8+ and CD4+ T cells and FACS enrichment for TEMRA cells.

The source material was CD4+ T cells from PBMCs. The source of this sequence is a human donor with multiple sclerosis. The chain combines TRBV6-1 with TRBJ2-1, with no clear D. CDR3 bases: TGTGCCAGCACCGAAAACGCCTACAATGAGCAGTTCTTC. Translating gives CASTENAYNEQFF.